This entry features one T cell receptor beta chain sequence. It has no known antigen specificity. No qualities accompany the bases; no much larger clone lies one base away. In total, 600 or so healthy bone marrow donors made up the cohort. At the time of sampling, all cohort members were nominally healthy, though unrecorded immune exposures were likely present. The donor tested CMV seronegative, placing the donor among the 352 seronegative members of the cohort. A peripheral blood sample was collected from each donor, and TCR beta sequencing was performed on peripheral blood mononuclear cells. Genomic DNA was extracted from the blood cell samples with the Qiagen DNeasy Blood Extraction Kit. The sample originates from a study of cytomegalovirus exposure and HLA in healthy donors (dated by TCRdb to 2016 to 2017). Turning to the overall study: An earlier analysis of roughly 500 of the donors reported about 260 Gb of sequence data and 90 million to 120 million unique TCR beta sequences obtained from some 170 million T cells. In the later analysis, no new phenotypic data were used to find candidate immune exposures; instead, reliance was placed on TCR beta sequences and their occurrence across donors. The number of donors typed differed by locus, with 629-630 for A, B, C, DRB1 and DQB1, around 520 for DQA1, 606 for DPA1, and approximately 470 for DPB1. Alongside the repertoire data, information on donor age, sex, ethnicity and CMV serostatus was compiled. The T cell repertoires of 666 subjects were profiled by immunosequencing and related to cytomegalovirus serostatus. To predict cytomegalovirus infection status, the study combined high-throughput TCR immunosequencing, statistical association of individual TCRs with disease status, and machine learning. A later genetic analysis used genome-wide SNP genotypes for about three fifths of the roughly 700 donors, treating that subset as a discovery cohort. Every discovery cohort repertoire had been produced on one sequencing platform. The genetic ancestry cluster associated with self-reported Caucasian donors included 81% of the roughly 400 genotyped donors. HLA typing covered class I and class II loci at four-digit resolution. In an earlier analysis of more than 550 of the donors, high-throughput TCR beta sequencing was used to judge whether each TCR beta V gene segment behaved as functional or pseudogenic. Besides the first cohort of some 670 subjects, a separate validation cohort made up of 95 to 150 different subjects was used. Approximately 300 gigabases of sequencing data and tens of millions of unique TCR sequences were included in an early release covering several hundred HLA-typed donors. A handful of DR-DQ haplotypes were handled as single units for association and clustering because linkage in the cohort was strong. The study was designed to test whether signatures of past pathogen exposure could be identified by cataloging public T cell receptors. A later analysis re-examined previously published TCR beta repertoires from more than 650 donors and added high-resolution HLA genotyping to investigate patterns of TCR occurrence. On average, about 200,000 unique TCR beta nucleotide sequences were sequenced per donor among more than 350 genotyped donors of the cohort, with roughly 20% of those sequences being non-productive. The investigation overall reported the following: A few of the identified cytomegalovirus-associated TCR beta chains were confirmed in vitro to be specific for cytomegalovirus antigens. A further reported finding was that TCR beta sequences accurately predicted the HLA-A and HLA-B alleles for most subjects in the first cohort. Several of the top co-occurrence clusters appeared to be linked to parvovirus B19, influenza, CMV and Epstein-Barr virus, according to a later analysis. Most TCR sequences were seen in very few donors, while some public TCRs were found in many individuals. Correlated functional status among segregating V segments might reflect linkage disequilibrium, but an unknown experimental factor could not be ruled out. Because some donors lacked HLA typing at each locus, the association tests relied only on the typed subset. CMV serostatus was the only immune exposure information available for the cohort. Specific HLA alleles were associated with 16,951 TCR beta sequences at a false discovery rate of 0.05 in a later analysis. Only TCR beta chains were sequenced in this cohort, and the absence of alpha or paired-chain data limited detectable features. An earlier analysis of approximately 540 of the donors showed that most TCR beta V segments appeared in productive rearrangements either about 87% or about 30% of the time, which broadly matched IMGT annotations. In both the original and validation cohorts, the classifier was reported to diagnose cytomegalovirus status with high specificity and sensitivity. In the study, about 150 TCR beta chains were listed as associated with cytomegalovirus. In a later analysis, TCR association rates were found to vary across HLA loci, with the most associated TCRs seen for DRB1 alleles and the fewest for HLA-C alleles. In a later analysis, HLA-associated TCR beta chains were found to be more clonally expanded and to have lower generation probabilities than equally common non-associated chains. An association between a missense DCLRE1C variant and V-gene and J-gene trimming of TCR beta chains was found in a later genetic analysis and replicated in an independent cohort. Some IMGT-functional V segments, including TRBV6-2 and TRBV6-3, could not be distinguished by the 87-base-pair reads and were therefore excluded. When HLA alleles, especially DR and DQ, strongly co-occurred, attributing TCR associations to individual alleles was difficult. A cluster of highly shared sequence variants was judged likely to represent a technical artifact of the sequencing pipeline. A later analysis found that most CMV-associated TCR beta chains appeared HLA-restricted, with HLA associations seemingly driven largely by CMV exposure. The earlier analysis of 587 of the donors excluded fewer than 20 rarely observed V segments, including chromosome 9 orphons, because counts were too low. Sequencing depth was assumed to be roughly uniform across donors in the presence/absence analyses, though that assumption may not hold. The authors suggested that the approach could potentially be generalized to other disease states and immunological phenotypes. According to a later genetic analysis, donors in an Asian-associated ancestry cluster had fewer N-insertions in productive TCRs than the approximately 700-donor mean.

Reading the germline V gene gives CDR1 MNHNS and CDR2 SASEGT. At the junction V is shortened by 1 base and J by 5 bases, with 5 bases in between. The CDR3 goes from the cysteine to the phenylalanine over 12 residues. Only the CDR3 region is kept as DNA, spanning 36 bases read in frame from base 1. Library preparation used the immunoSEQ multiplex PCR assay. For the multiplex PCR, a mixture combining 60 forward primers for TCR Vbeta segments and 13 reverse primers for TCR Jbeta segments was used. A multiplex PCR assay on genomic DNA amplified the CDR3 region of rearranged TCR beta genes. The amplified TCR beta libraries were sequenced on the Illumina HiSeq System as 87-base-pair reads. From the authors' description of their analysis: Across the 600 to 700 repertoires, a later analysis counted some 81 million unique TCR beta chains, around 11 million of which were shared by at least two donors. Raw reads were error-corrected and collapsed into unique sequences with a nearest-neighbor algorithm that merged closely related sequences to remove PCR and sequencing errors. Alignment of CDR3 sequences to IMGT reference sequences was used to assign V, D and J gene segments. For a sequence to be retained, a match of at least six nucleotides to both a V gene segment and a J gene segment was required. Rearrangements were called productive when the CDR3 lacked stop codons and stayed in frame with V and J; all others were non-productive. Following IMGT convention, CDR3 was defined as the stretch from the second conserved V-encoded cysteine to the conserved J-encoded phenylalanine. In an earlier analysis of around 600 of the donors, sequences lacking an unambiguous match to a single V gene segment were excluded. In an earlier analysis of 587 of the donors, V segments were called functional above 56.7% productive rearrangements and were called segregating when the between-donor standard deviation exceeded 5%. A statistical classification framework was developed to diagnose cytomegalovirus status using the catalog of TCR beta chain sequences. V and J gene assignment, in a later analysis, came from comparing TCR nucleotide sequences with IMGT/GENE-DB human TR gene sequences. A later analysis assigned CDR3 sequences and most-parsimonious VDJ recombination scenarios with the TCRdist pipeline. A later analysis defined each TCR beta chain by its CDR3 amino acid sequence plus V-gene family, and excluded reads lacking a unique V-gene family. In a later analysis, nearly 600 highly shared, low-generation-probability nucleotide sequences were removed to address suspected cross-contamination and a sequencing artifact. In a later analysis, a clonal expansion index was calculated for each public chain from normalized within-repertoire ranks of inferred template counts. Generation probabilities in a later analysis came from a VDJ recombination model fitted to out-of-frame rearrangements, and those results were checked against IGoR. In a later analysis, TCR-TCR, TCR-HLA and TCR-CMV co-occurrence was scored with hypergeometric tests, and a repertoire-size bias correction was applied to TCR pairs. To estimate false discovery rates, a later analysis permuted the HLA or CMV assignments 20 times. In a later analysis, co-occurring TCRs were grouped with DBSCAN, and TCRdist sequence similarity was added when clustering was performed within HLA-allele-positive subsets. Co-occurrence clustering excluded repertoires with fewer than 30,000 or more than 120,000 public chains, plus five with anomalous nucleotide sharing. The clones in this table, taken by TCRdb from immuneACCESS, are in-frame only. Not every clone is retained; where verified, under half of the shortfall comes from an unresolved V gene, and the cause of the rest is unknown. V, J and clone size are taken as reported in that table, and D and trimming were inferred from the DNA itself. Here the sample has some 91,000 clones; around 73% occur a single time. 3.4% of the sample is taken by the ten largest.

The sequence came from a man aged 35-49 years in good health and CMV-seronegative. The sequencing sample was made of PBMCs. Here the chain combines TRBV6-1 and TRBJ2-5, with the D gene not confidently named. The CDR3 reads as follows: CASSEGGETQYF. The DNA sequence is TGTGCCAGCAGTGAAGGCGGCGAGACCCAGTACTTC.